Presented here are 8 T cell receptor beta chains from one specimen sequenced in a study of T cell responses to AZD1222 COVID-19 vaccine. TCRdb keeps only in-frame clones here, not all; method: immunoSEQ multiplex PCR. The sample has 80,000 or so clones; over 75% are singletons. The specimen comprised peripheral blood, sampled 28 days after the second AZD1222 dose. The origin of the receptors is an adult who received the AZD1222 COVID-19 vaccine.

This clone is deemed medium-sized. The chain employs TRBV7-9 and TRBJ2-5; D is tentatively TRBD1 or TRBD2 (6 bases each). The CDR3 runs 13 residues. V lost 8 bases and J lost 4, with 14 bases in between. Germline loops: CDR1 SEHNR, CDR2 FQNEAQ (reference sequence). DNA for the CDR3: TGTGCCAGCGGTAAACAGGGAGGAGAGACCCAGTACTTC. Protein: CASGKQGGETQYF.

This clone was detected only a few times. The rearrangement links TRBV28 to TRBJ1-2; D possibly corresponds to TRBD1 (6 bases). The CDR3 sequence is 12 residues long. Germline V CDR1 and CDR2: MDHEN, SYDVKM. V gave up 6 bases and J gave up 4 bases, with 9 bases separating them. This CDR3 is CASRIQGYGYTF. The CDR3 DNA sequence: TGTGCCAGCAGAATACAGGGCTATGGCTACACCTTC.

The V gene is TRBV15, the J gene TRBJ1-1; D gene ambiguous. Germline-derived CDR1 and CDR2 are LNHNV and YYDKDF (reference sequence). The CDR3 contains 16 residues. With 5 bases removed from V and 3 bases from J, the gap between germline ends came to 19 bases. As DNA, the CDR3 is TGTGCCACCAGCGGATCCCAAGGACCCACGGACACTGAAGCTTTCTTT. Translation: CATSGSQGPTDTEAFF.

The J gene is TRBJ1-1, the V gene TRBV3-1 (or the pseudogene TRBV3-2); maybe TRBD1 (6 bases). Germline assignment: CDR1 LGHDT and CDR2 YNNKEL (reference sequence). Trimming stripped 0 bases from V and 8 bases from J, with 16 bases between. The CDR3 length is 15 residues. The DNA of the CDR3 is TGTGCCAGCAGCCAAGAGAGGGGCCGGGGGGGCGAAGCTTTCTTT. Amino acid sequence: CASSQERGRGGEAFF.

The chain joins TRBV30 to TRBJ1-6; 8 nucleotides match TRBD1. V dropped 8 bases and J dropped 8; count of bases not matched to a gene: 8. The CDR3 has 13 amino acids. Germline assignment: CDR1 GTSNPN and CDR2 SVGIG (reference sequence). The CDR3 is CATSGQGYSPLHF. DNA of the CDR3: TGTGCCACCTCCGGACAGGGTTATTCACCCCTCCACTTT.

The chain couples TRBV18 to TRBJ2-1; 7 nucleotides agree with TRBD1. CDR1 is KGHSH and CDR2 is LQKENI in the germline V gene. The CDR3 runs 15 residues. J gave up 1 base and V 6 bases, and 6 bases lay outside the gene matches. Written as DNA, the CDR3 is TGTGCCAGCTCCGGTCAGGGGGTATCCTACAATGAGCAGTTCTTC. This encodes CASSGQGVSYNEQFF.

The V gene is TRBV6-6, the J gene TRBJ2-7; 7 nucleotides agree with TRBD2. The V segment lost 8 bases and the J segment 3 bases; nucleotides outside the gene matches: 4. Germline V gene data show CDR1 as MNHNY and CDR2 as SVGAGI (reference sequence). The CDR3 runs 12 residues. The CDR3 here is CASAGGIYEQYF. The CDR3 nucleotides are TGTGCCAGCGCCGGGGGGATCTACGAGCAGTACTTC.

This chain joins TRBV9 and TRBJ1-2; D unclear. The ends were cut back, 2 bases at V and 8 bases at J, with 16 bases in the middle. Germline assignment: CDR1 SGDLS and CDR2 YYNGEE. This CDR3 spans 14 amino acids. CDR3 nucleotide sequence: TGTGCCAGCAGCGTTCCCTCCAAGCCCTACGGCTACACCTTC. It is translated as CASSVPSKPYGYTF.